These 22 T cell receptor beta chains were sequenced from one sample in a study of CD8+ T cells in alopecia areata. Extracted RNA was reverse transcribed into cDNA, the sequencing template. Assay used: immunoSEQ multiplex PCR; TCRdb lists only in-frame clones, some missing. The table shows some 190,000 clones, with around 51% occurring only once. Treatment in this sample: oral pan-JAK inhibitor, 5-10 mg twice daily. The sequencing here drew on CD8+ T cells sorted from blood, taken at approximately week 52, from a patient treated with tofacitinib. The source is a human donor with alopecia areata.

The rearrangement links TRBV27 to TRBJ2-3; 7 nucleotides line up with TRBD1. The ends lost 7 bases at V and 6 bases at J; junction bases unmatched: 4. Germline CDR1 and CDR2: MNHEY and SMNVEV (reference sequence). This CDR3 comprises 12 residues. In DNA, the CDR3 is TGTGCCAGCAAGGGGGCAGCCGATACGCAGTATTTT. It codes for CASKGAADTQYF.

V is TRBV7-6 and J is TRBJ2-1; TRBD2 matches 9 bases. Trimming removed 3 bases from V and 5 bases from J; junction bases left unmatched: 8. Germline CDR1 SGHVS, CDR2 FNYEAQ. The CDR3 sequence is 16 residues long. CDR3 bases: TGTGCCAGCAGCTTCCCGAGGAGCGGGGGGAACAATGAGCAGTTCTTC. The encoded protein is CASSFPRSGGNNEQFF.

J is TRBJ2-7 and V is TRBV4-1; 9 positions agree with TRBD2. V lost 1 base, J lost 1 base, and 5 bases stayed unmatched. Germline loops: CDR1 MGHRA, CDR2 YSYEKL. The CDR3 has 16 amino acids. The CDR3 sequence is CASSQASGGTSYEQYF. As DNA, the CDR3 is TGCGCCAGCAGCCAAGCGAGCGGGGGGACGTCCTACGAGCAGTACTTC.

The V and J genes are TRBV15 and TRBJ1-4; 7 bases match TRBD1. V shed 3 bases, J shed 5 bases, and the junction held 6 bases outside the gene matches. Germline-derived CDR1 and CDR2 are LNHNV and YYDKDF (reference sequence). This CDR3 contains 15 residues. The CDR3 DNA reads TGTGCCACCAGCAGTCAACAGGGGTTGAATGAAAAACTGTTTTTT. Translated: CATSSQQGLNEKLFF.

The rearrangement joins TRBV13 to TRBJ2-4, with TRBD1 identical over 8 bases. CDR1 is PRHDT, CDR2 FYEKMQ, per germline (reference sequence). V trimming: 5 bases; J trimming: 6 bases; junction bases outside the gene matches: 9. The CDR3 runs to 15 residues. The CDR3 DNA follows: TGTGCCAGCAGCGCTTGGGGACAGGAGGGAAACATTCAGTACTTC. Translating it yields CASSAWGQEGNIQYF. The variable domain in full, with the rest retrieved from reference TRBV13 and TRBJ2-4, is AAGVIQSPRHLIKEKRETATLKCYPIPRHDTVYWYQQGPGQDPQFLISFYEKMQSDKGSIPDRFSAQQFSDYHSELNMSSLELGDSALYFCASSAWGQEGNIQYFGAGTRLSVL.

The rearrangement links TRBV4-2 to TRBJ2-1; TRBD2 is a possible D gene (6 bases). Trimming stripped 1 base from V and 9 bases from J, with 16 bases between. There are 15 residues in the CDR3. Germline CDR1 LGHNA, CDR2 YNFKEQ. The CDR3 nucleotides read TGTGCCAGCAGCCAAGCGGAGGGCAGCAACGTTGAGCAGTTCTTC. Protein sequence: CASSQAEGSNVEQFF.

This rearrangement joins TRBV6-7 to TRBJ2-4, with D tentatively TRBD1 or TRBD2 (5 bases each). TRBV6-7 is an ORF; its function is uncertain. The CDR3 runs 15 residues. V lost 6 bases to trimming and J lost 15 bases, with 27 bases between them. CDR3 in amino acids: CASRPGTHHRRHWYF. The CDR3 DNA sequence: TGTGCCAGCAGGCCCGGGACCCATCATCGGCGACATTGGTACTTC.

The chain uses TRBV29-1 and TRBJ2-7, with 11 bases lining up with TRBD1. The CDR3 runs to 17 residues. The junction had 19 bases not matched to a gene; V was cut back by 7 bases and J by 5 bases. Per germline, CDR1 SQVTM and CDR2 ANQGSEA. Here the CDR3 DNA reads TGCAGCGGAACCGGGACAGGGGGATCCTCTCTCGTGGACGAGCAGTACTTC. Its protein is CSGTGTGGSSLVDEQYF.

This clone came up a few times. J is TRBJ2-1 and V is TRBV7-9; D might be TRBD2 (5 bases). CDR3 length: 11 amino acids. V lost 3 bases and J 9 bases, leaving 6 bases between the germline ends. Germline V gene lookup returns CDR1 SEHNR and CDR2 FQNEAQ (reference sequence). The CDR3 bases are TGTGCCAGCAGCTTCGAGGGTGAGCAGTTCTTC. Translating gives CASSFEGEQFF. Based on the CDR3 plus reference TRBV7-9 and TRBJ2-1, the full variable domain is DTGVSQNPRHKITKRGQNVTFRCDPISEHNRLYWYRQTLGQGPEFLTYFQNEAQLEKSRLLSDRFSAERPKGSFSTLEIQRTEQGDSAMYLCASSFEGEQFFGPGTRLTVL.

The chain carries TRBV6-1 and TRBJ2-1, with D unresolved. Trimming pared 6 bases from V and 9 bases from J, leaving 15 bases between. Per the germline V gene, CDR1 is MNHNS and CDR2 is SASEGT. This CDR3 spans 13 amino acids. CDR3 loop: CASRGLAFSEQFF. As DNA, the CDR3 is TGTGCCAGCAGGGGATTAGCCTTCAGTGAGCAGTTCTTC.

The chain links TRBV27 to TRBJ1-6; D uncertain. The germline V and J ends were trimmed by 2 bases and 9 bases, with 11 bases remaining between them. Germline V CDR1 and CDR2: MNHEY, SMNVEV (reference sequence). The CDR3 is made up of 14 amino acids. The CDR3 DNA is TGTGCCAGCAGTTTAAACCGCCGGGGTTCACCCCTCCACTTT. It codes for CASSLNRRGSPLHF.

The chain joins TRBV7-2 to TRBJ2-7, with 9 nucleotides matching TRBD1. CDR1 and CDR2 from the germline V gene are SGHTA and FQGNSA. Germline trimming cut 4 bases from V and 3 bases from J; bases unmatched to any gene: 16. The CDR3 runs 18 residues. This CDR3 is CASSSRIPTGTGNYEQYF. CDR3 coding DNA: TGTGCCAGCAGCTCGAGGATCCCAACCGGGACAGGGAACTACGAGCAGTACTTC.

J is TRBJ2-3 and V is TRBV27; D is perhaps TRBD2 (6 bases). This CDR3 spans 14 amino acids. Germline assignment: CDR1 MNHEY and CDR2 SMNVEV (reference sequence). V was pared by 2 bases and J by 6 bases, with 12 bases between. The CDR3 protein is CASSLVRGMDTQYF. In DNA, the CDR3 is TGTGCCAGCAGTTTAGTGCGGGGCATGGATACGCAGTATTTT.

This clone was observed a few times. The chain combines TRBV30 with TRBJ2-1, with TRBD1 identical over 7 bases. V lost 2 bases, J lost 7 bases, and 5 bases stayed unmatched. This CDR3 spans 13 amino acids. Germline CDR1 and CDR2: GTSNPN and SVGIG (reference sequence). Here the CDR3 reads CAWSLTGSNEQFF. For the CDR3, the DNA is TGTGCCTGGAGTCTGACAGGGAGTAATGAGCAGTTCTTC.

This chain links TRBV30 with TRBJ2-7; D remains ambiguous. V was pared by 0 bases and J by 0 bases, with 6 bases between. CDR1 and CDR2 (germline): GTSNPN, SVGIG (reference sequence). The CDR3 covers 13 residues. The CDR3 reads CAWSVDTSYEQYF. The CDR3 DNA reads as TGTGCCTGGAGTGTAGACACCTCCTACGAGCAGTACTTC.

This chain uses TRBV18 with TRBJ2-1, with 9 bases aligning to TRBD1. Trimming cost V 1 base and J 5 bases; bases outside gene matches: 0. CDR3 size: 14 residues. CDR1 KGHSH and CDR2 LQKENI come from the germline V gene. The DNA for the CDR3 is TGTGCCAGCTCACCACGACAGGGGGACAATGAGCAGTTCTTC. Translated, it gives CASSPRQGDNEQFF.

The chain employs TRBV15 and TRBJ2-3, with a tentative D call TRBD2 (5 bases). There are 14 residues in the CDR3. Trimming cost V 0 bases and J 4 bases, with 8 bases left between them. Germline V gene sequence: CDR1 LNHNV, CDR2 YYDKDF (reference sequence). The CDR3, as DNA: TGTGCCACCAGCAGAGATAGGACTGCAGATACGCAGTATTTT. It encodes CATSRDRTADTQYF.

A few counts support this clone. The V and J genes are TRBV19 and TRBJ1-1, with TRBD1 identical over 8 bases. V shed 10 bases, J shed 1 base, and the junction held 8 bases outside the gene matches. Germline CDR1 is LNHDA and CDR2 is SQIVND (reference sequence). This CDR3 has 14 amino acids. The CDR3 bases are TGTGCCACCCGAGCCGGGACAGGGAACACTGAAGCTTTCTTT. As protein: CATRAGTGNTEAFF.

The chain employs TRBV7-2 and TRBJ2-3, with 14 bases aligning to TRBD2. After removal of 5 bases from V and 1 base from J, the junction contained 2 bases not matched to a gene. Germline V gives CDR1 SGHTA, CDR2 FQGNSA. The CDR3 totals 16 residues. Written as DNA, the CDR3 is TGTGCCAGCAGCCTGGGACTAGCGGGGGGCACAGATACGCAGTATTTT. The encoded protein is CASSLGLAGGTDTQYF. The whole variable domain, filled in from reference TRBV7-2 and TRBJ2-3, reads GAGVSQSPSNKVTEKGKDVELRCDPISGHTALYWYRQSLGQGLEFLIYFQGNSAPDKSGLPSDRFSAERTGGSVSTLTIQRTQQEDSAVYLCASSLGLAGGTDTQYFGPGTRLTVL.

This clone was counted once. The rearrangement joins TRBV4-2 to TRBJ1-6; weak D call: TRBD1 (5 bases). CDR1 LGHNA and CDR2 YNFKEQ come from the germline V gene. CDR3 length: 19 residues. V was trimmed by 0 bases and J by 8 bases, leaving 23 bases between them. CDR3 protein: CASSQESVRTTHADSPLHF. The CDR3 DNA is TGTGCCAGCAGCCAAGAGTCCGTGAGGACAACCCACGCCGATTCACCCCTCCACTTT.

This clone has only a few counts. This chain connects TRBV29-1 to TRBJ2-5; TRBD1 might be the D (6 bases). V lost 7 bases and J lost 1, with 13 bases in between. The V gene's germline CDR1 is SQVTM and CDR2 ANQGSEA. This CDR3 region has 13 residues. The CDR3 reads CSASRGSQETQYF. DNA of the CDR3: TGCAGCGCCAGTAGGGGGTCCCAAGAGACCCAGTACTTC.

This clone has just a few counts. This chain uses TRBV7-9 with TRBJ1-2; 7 bases match TRBD1. CDR3 length equals 15 residues. Trimming at V came to 2 bases and at J to 6 bases, leaving 9 bases not matched to a gene. Germline CDR1 is SEHNR and CDR2 is FQNEAQ (reference sequence). The CDR3 reads CASSLPRRQGNGYTF. The CDR3 bases are TGTGCCAGCAGCTTACCAAGACGACAGGGAAATGGCTACACCTTC.